Below are 3 T cell receptor beta chains sequenced from a single sample in a study of post-analysis software for immune sequencing data. Overall study findings and caveats: Higher frequency in patients than in controls was seen for five TRBV segments, with TRBV5-6, TRBV5-1 and TRBV20-1 among them.

Presence of unique molecular identifiers characterized the TCR beta cDNA libraries. MiXCR was run by TCRdb on the PCR reads, yielding one entry per CDR3 protein. The sample yields just over 250,000 distinct CDR3 sequences, 36% seen once. For these receptors, no antigen is known. The sample taken for sequencing was blood. Source of these receptors: a girl aged 5-17 years with multiple sclerosis.

This clonotype was seen many times. The chain has TRBV27 and TRBJ1-5; perhaps TRBD1 as D (5 bases). CDR3 length: 15 amino acids. V lost 0 bases and J lost 4, with 10 bases in between. Germline V lookup: CDR1 MNHEY, CDR2 SMNVEV (reference sequence). Here the CDR3 reads CASSLSQGGNQPQHF. The CDR3, as DNA: TGTGCCAGCAGTTTATCGCAGGGAGGGAATCAGCCCCAGCATTTT.

The chain couples TRBV5-1 to TRBJ2-2, with TRBD2 matching 12 bases. The V and J ends lost 0 bases and 4 bases, in that order; junction bases with no gene match: 7. From germline, CDR1 is SGHRS and CDR2 YFSETQ. The CDR3 contains 18 residues. CDR3 residues: CASSLDATSGSGTGELFF. DNA for the CDR3: TGCGCCAGCAGCTTGGATGCGACTAGCGGGAGTGGCACCGGGGAGCTGTTTTTT.

This clonotype was picked up many times. This rearrangement joins TRBV10-3 to TRBJ2-5; maybe TRBD1 (5 bases). There are 14 residues in the CDR3. The V end lost 3 bases, the J end lost 2 bases, and 10 bases lay between the germline ends. Germline V gene lookup returns CDR1 ENHRY and CDR2 SYGVKD. The CDR3 nucleotides read TGTGCCATCAGTGAATGGGCAGGGCAAGAGACCCAGTACTTC. Protein: CAISEWAGQETQYF.